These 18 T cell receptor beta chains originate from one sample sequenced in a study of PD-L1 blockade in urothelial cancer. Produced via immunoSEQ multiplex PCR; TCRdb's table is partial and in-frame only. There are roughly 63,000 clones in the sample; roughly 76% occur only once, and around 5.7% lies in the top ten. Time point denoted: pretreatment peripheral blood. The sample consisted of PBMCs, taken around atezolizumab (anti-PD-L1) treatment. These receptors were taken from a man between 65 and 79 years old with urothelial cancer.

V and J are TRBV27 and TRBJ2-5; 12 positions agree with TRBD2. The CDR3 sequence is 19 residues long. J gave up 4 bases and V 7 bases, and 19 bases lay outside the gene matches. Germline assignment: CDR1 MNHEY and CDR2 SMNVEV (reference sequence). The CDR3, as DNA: TGTGCCAGCACTACAACCGGGACTAGCGGGTACCGTCCCCCAGAGACCCAGTACTTC. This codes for CASTTTGTSGYRPPETQYF.

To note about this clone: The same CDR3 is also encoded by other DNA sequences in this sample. CDR3 amino acids: CASSELSGANYGYTF. As DNA, the CDR3 is TGTGCCAGCAGTGAATTGTCAGGCGCTAACTATGGCTACACCTTC. V usage is TRBV2 and J usage is TRBJ1-2, with D unclear. V shed 2 bases and J shed 0 bases, with 10 bases lying between them. Germline V gene sequence: CDR1 SNHLY, CDR2 FYNNEI. This CDR3 is 15 amino acids long.

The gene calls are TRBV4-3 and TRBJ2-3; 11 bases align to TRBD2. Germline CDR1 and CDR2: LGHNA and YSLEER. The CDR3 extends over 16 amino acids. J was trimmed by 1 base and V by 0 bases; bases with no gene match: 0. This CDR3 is CASSQELAGGTDTQYF. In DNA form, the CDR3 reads TGCGCCAGCAGCCAAGAACTAGCGGGAGGCACAGATACGCAGTATTTT.

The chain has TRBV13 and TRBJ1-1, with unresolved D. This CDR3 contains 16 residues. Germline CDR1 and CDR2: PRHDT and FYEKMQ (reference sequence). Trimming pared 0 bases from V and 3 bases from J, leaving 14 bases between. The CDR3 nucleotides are TGTGCCAGCAGCTTAGGCGGGGTTGGCGAGCACACTGAAGCTTTCTTT. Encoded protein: CASSLGGVGEHTEAFF.

The CDR3 bases are TGTGCCAGCAGCTTATTAAACGAGCAGTACTTC. Translating it yields CASSLLNEQYF. The chain recombines TRBV7-9 with TRBJ2-7; no clear D. The CDR3 spans 11 residues. Germline-derived CDR1 and CDR2 are SEHNR and FQNEAQ (reference sequence). The V and J ends lost 2 bases and 5 bases respectively, with 4 bases between them. Full variable domain (missing parts from reference TRBV7-9 and TRBJ2-7): DTGVSQNPRHKITKRGQNVTFRCDPISEHNRLYWYRQTLGQGPEFLTYFQNEAQLEKSRLLSDRFSAERPKGSFSTLEIQRTEQGDSAMYLCASSLLNEQYFGPGTRLTVT.

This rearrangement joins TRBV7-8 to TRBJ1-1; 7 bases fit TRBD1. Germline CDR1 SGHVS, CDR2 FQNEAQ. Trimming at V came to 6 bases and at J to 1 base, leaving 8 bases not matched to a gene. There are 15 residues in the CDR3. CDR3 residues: CASSITQGENTEAFF. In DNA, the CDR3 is TGTGCCAGCAGTATAACCCAGGGGGAGAACACTGAAGCTTTCTTT.

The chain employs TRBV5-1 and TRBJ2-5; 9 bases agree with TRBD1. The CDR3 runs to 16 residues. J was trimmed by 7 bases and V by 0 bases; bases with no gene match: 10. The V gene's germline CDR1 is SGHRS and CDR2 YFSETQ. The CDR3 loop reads CASSLVGLQGAGTQYF. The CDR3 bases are TGCGCCAGCAGCTTGGTCGGTCTACAGGGGGCAGGGACCCAGTACTTC.

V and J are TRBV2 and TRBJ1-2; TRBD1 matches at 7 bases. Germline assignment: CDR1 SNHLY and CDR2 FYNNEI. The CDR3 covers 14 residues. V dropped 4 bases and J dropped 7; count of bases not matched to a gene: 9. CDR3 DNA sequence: TGTGCCAGCAGTGCCGACCGACAGGGAGTTGGCTACACCTTC. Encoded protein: CASSADRQGVGYTF.

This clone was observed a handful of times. This chain's CDR3 is CASGLGTGDPGELFF. In DNA form, the CDR3 reads TGTGCTAGTGGTCTCGGGACAGGGGATCCCGGGGAGCTGTTTTTT. The chain couples TRBV12-5 to TRBJ2-2, with 10 bases lining up with TRBD1. Germline CDR1 LGHNT, CDR2 FRNRAP. J gave up 6 bases and V 5 bases, and 6 bases lay outside the gene matches. CDR3 length: 15 residues.

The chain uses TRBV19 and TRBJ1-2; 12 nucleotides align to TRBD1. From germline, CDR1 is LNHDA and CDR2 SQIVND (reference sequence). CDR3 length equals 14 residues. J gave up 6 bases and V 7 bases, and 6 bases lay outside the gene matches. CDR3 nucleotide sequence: TGTGCCAGTACCGGGACAGGGGGCGGAAATGGCTACACCTTC. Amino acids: CASTGTGGGNGYTF.

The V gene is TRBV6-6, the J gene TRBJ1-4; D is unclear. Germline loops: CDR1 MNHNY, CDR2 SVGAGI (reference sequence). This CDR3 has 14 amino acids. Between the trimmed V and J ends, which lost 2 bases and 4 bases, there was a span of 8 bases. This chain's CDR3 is CASSYRGDNEKLFF. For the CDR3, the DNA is TGTGCCAGCAGTTACCGGGGTGATAATGAAAAACTGTTTTTT.

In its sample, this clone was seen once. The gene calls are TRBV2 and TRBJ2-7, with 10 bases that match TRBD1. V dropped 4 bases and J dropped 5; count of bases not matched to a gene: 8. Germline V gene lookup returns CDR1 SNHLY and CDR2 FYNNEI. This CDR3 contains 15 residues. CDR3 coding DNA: TGTGCCAGCAGTGCCCCGGGACAGGGGATCGACGAGCAGTACTTC. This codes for CASSAPGQGIDEQYF.

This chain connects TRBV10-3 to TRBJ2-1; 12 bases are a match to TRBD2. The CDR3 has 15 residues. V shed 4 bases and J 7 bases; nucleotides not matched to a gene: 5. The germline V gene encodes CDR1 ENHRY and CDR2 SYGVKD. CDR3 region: CAISASGRAGNEQFF. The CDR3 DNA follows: TGTGCCATCAGTGCTAGCGGGAGGGCCGGGAATGAGCAGTTCTTC.

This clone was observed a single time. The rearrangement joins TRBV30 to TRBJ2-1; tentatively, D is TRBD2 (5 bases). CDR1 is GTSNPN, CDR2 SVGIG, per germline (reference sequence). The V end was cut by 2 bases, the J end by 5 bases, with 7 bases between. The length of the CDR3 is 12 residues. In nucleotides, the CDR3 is TGTGCCTGGAGTCGGGATAACAATGAGCAGTTCTTC. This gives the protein CAWSRDNNEQFF.

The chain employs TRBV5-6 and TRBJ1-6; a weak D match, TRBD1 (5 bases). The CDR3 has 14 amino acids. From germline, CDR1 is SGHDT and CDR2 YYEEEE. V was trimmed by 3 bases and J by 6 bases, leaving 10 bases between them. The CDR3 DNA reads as TGTGCCAGCAGCTCCCAGGGTATTAATTCACCCCTCCACTTT. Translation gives CASSSQGINSPLHF.

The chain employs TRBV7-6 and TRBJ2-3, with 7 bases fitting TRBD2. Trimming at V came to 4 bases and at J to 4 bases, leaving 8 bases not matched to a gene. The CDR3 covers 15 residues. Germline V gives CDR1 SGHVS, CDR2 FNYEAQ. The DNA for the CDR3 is TGTGCCAGCAGCTCGAGCGGGAATAGCCCAGATACGCAGTATTTT. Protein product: CASSSSGNSPDTQYF.

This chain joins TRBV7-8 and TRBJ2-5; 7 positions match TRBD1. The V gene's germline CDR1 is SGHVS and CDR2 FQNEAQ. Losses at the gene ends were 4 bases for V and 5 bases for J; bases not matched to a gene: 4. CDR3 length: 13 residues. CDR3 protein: CASSSSQGETQYF. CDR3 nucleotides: TGTGCCAGCAGCTCTTCACAGGGGGAGACCCAGTACTTC.

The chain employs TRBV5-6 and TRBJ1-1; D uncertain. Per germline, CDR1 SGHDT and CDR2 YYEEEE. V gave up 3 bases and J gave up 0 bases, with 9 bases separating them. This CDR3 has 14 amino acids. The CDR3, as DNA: TGTGCCAGCAGCTGGAGGTCTTTGAACACTGAAGCTTTCTTT. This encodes CASSWRSLNTEAFF.